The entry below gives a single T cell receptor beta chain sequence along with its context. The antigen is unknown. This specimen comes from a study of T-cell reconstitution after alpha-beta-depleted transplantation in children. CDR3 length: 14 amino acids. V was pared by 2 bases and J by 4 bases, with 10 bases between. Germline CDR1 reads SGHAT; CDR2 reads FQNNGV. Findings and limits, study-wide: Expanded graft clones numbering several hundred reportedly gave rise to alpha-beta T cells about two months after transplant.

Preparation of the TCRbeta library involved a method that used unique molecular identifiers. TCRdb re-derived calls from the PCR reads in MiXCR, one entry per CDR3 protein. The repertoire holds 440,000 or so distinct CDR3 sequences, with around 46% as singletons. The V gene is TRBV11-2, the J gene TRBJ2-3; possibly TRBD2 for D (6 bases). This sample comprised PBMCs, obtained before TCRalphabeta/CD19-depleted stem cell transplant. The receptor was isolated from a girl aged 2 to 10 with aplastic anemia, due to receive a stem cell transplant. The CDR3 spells CASSLNPSADTQYF. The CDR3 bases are TGTGCCAGCAGCTTAAATCCTAGCGCAGATACGCAGTATTTT.